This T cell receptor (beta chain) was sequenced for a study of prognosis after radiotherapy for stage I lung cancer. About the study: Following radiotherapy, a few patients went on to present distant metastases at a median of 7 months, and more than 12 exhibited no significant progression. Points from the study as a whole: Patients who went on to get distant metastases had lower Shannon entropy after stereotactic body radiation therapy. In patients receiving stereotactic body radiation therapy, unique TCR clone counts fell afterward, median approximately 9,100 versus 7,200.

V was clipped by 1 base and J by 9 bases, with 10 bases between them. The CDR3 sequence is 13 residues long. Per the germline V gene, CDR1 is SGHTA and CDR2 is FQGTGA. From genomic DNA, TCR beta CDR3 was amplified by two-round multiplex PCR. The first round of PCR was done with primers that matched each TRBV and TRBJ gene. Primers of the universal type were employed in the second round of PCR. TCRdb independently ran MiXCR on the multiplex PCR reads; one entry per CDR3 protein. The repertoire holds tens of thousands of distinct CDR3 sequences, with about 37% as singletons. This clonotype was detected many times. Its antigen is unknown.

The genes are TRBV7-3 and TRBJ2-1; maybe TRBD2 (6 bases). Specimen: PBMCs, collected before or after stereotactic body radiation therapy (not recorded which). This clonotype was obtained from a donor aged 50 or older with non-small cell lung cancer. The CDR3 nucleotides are TGTGCCAGCAGCTTAAGGGCTAGCGTTGAGCAGTTCTTC. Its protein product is CASSLRASVEQFF.